This entry lists 23 T cell receptor beta chains sequenced from one sample in a study of control samples from healthy donors and cancer patients. The data were produced by immunoSEQ multiplex PCR, yet TCRdb's version contains in-frame clones alone and is incomplete. The sample contains 150,000 to 200,000 clones, 70% to 90% of which appear only once. The sample comprised blood. These TCRs come from a man aged 25 to 40 in good health.

The rearrangement joins TRBV28 to TRBJ2-1, with D possibly matching TRBD2 (5 bases). V dropped 6 bases and J dropped 15 bases, with 15 bases sitting between them. The CDR3 has 11 residues. The germline V gene encodes CDR1 MDHEN and CDR2 SYDVKM. The CDR3: CASSLLVSLFF. CDR3 sequence (DNA): TGTGCCAGCAGCTTACTAGTGAGTCTGTTCTTC.

The rearrangement uses TRBV7-6 and TRBJ2-1; 12 bases align to TRBD2. Germline lookup yields CDR1 SGHVS and CDR2 FNYEAQ. Trimming at V came to 1 base and at J to 8 bases, leaving 3 bases not matched to a gene. The CDR3 sequence is 15 residues long. CDR3: CASSLGLAGVDEQFF. CDR3 DNA: TGTGCCAGCAGCTTAGGACTAGCGGGAGTGGATGAGCAGTTCTTC.

The count of this clone is one. The V gene is TRBV12-3 or TRBV12-4, the J gene TRBJ1-1, with D unclear. The CDR3 runs to 12 residues. Trimming cost V 3 bases and J 1 base, with 3 bases left between them. The CDR3 coding sequence is TGTGCCAGCAGTTTGGCGAACACTGAAGCTTTCTTT. The encoded protein is CASSLANTEAFF.

The chain carries TRBV6-2 or TRBV6-3 and TRBJ2-2, with D perhaps TRBD2 (5 bases). CDR3 length equals 17 residues. Trimming removed 2 bases from V and 3 bases from J, with 16 bases in between. CDR1 MNHEY and CDR2 SVGEGT come from the germline V gene. The CDR3 nucleotides read TGTGCCAGCAGTTACCCGGAGGCTGCGCTTTACACCGGGGAGCTGTTTTTT. Translation gives CASSYPEAALYTGELFF.

The J gene is TRBJ1-2, the V gene TRBV5-8, with 7 nucleotides matching TRBD1. V lost 4 bases to trimming and J lost 6 bases; unmatched junction nucleotides: 12. The CDR3 contains 15 residues. Looked up from germline, CDR1 is SGHTS and CDR2 is YDEGEE. The DNA for the CDR3 is TGTGCCAGCAGCCCAGTCGTGGACAGGATCCATGGCTACACCTTC. Translated, it gives CASSPVVDRIHGYTF.

This chain joins TRBV4-2 and TRBJ2-3, with 10 bases matching TRBD2. The ends lost 4 bases at V and 4 bases at J; junction bases unmatched: 8. Germline assignment: CDR1 LGHNA and CDR2 YNFKEQ. The CDR3 covers 16 residues. CDR3 sequence (DNA): TGTGCCAGCAGCCCTTCAAGAGCGGGGGGGGCAGATACGCAGTATTTT. Its translation is CASSPSRAGGADTQYF.

The rearrangement uses TRBV6-6 and TRBJ2-5; a weak D match, TRBD1 (5 bases). Germline V lookup: CDR1 MNHNY, CDR2 SVGAGI (reference sequence). The length of the CDR3 is 15 residues. The germline V and J ends were trimmed by 5 bases and 4 bases, with 17 bases remaining between them. CDR3 sequence (DNA): TGTGCCAGCAGTGATTCTGGGGCAGGAAGAGAGACCCAGTACTTC. Its translation is CASSDSGAGRETQYF.

The genes are TRBV7-9 and TRBJ2-5, with 12 bases aligning to TRBD2. The CDR3 loop spans 16 amino acids. The germline gives CDR1 SEHNR, CDR2 FQNEAQ (reference sequence). Losses at the gene ends were 3 bases for V and 2 bases for J; bases not matched to a gene: 4. The chain's CDR3 is CASSFWTSGMQETQYF. CDR3 bases: TGTGCCAGCAGCTTCTGGACTAGCGGGATGCAAGAGACCCAGTACTTC.

The V gene is TRBV7-9, the J gene TRBJ2-1, with D perhaps matching TRBD1 (5 bases). The CDR3 has 15 amino acids. Germline CDR1 reads SEHNR; CDR2 reads FQNEAQ (reference sequence). V was clipped by 2 bases and J by 3 bases, with 11 bases between them. The CDR3: CASSLTTESYNEQFF. The CDR3, as DNA: TGTGCCAGCAGCTTAACGACAGAGAGCTACAATGAGCAGTTCTTC.

The chain uses TRBV7-9 and TRBJ1-2; no definite D call. This CDR3 comprises 13 residues. CDR1 SEHNR and CDR2 FQNEAQ come from the germline V gene (reference sequence). Trimming removed 5 bases from V and 3 bases from J, with 10 bases in between. The CDR3 DNA follows: TGTGCCAGCAGCGAAACAGAGTACTATGGCTACACCTTC. Translating it yields CASSETEYYGYTF.

V and J are TRBV7-9 and TRBJ2-2; D perhaps matches TRBD2 (6 bases). The V gene lost 7 bases and the J gene lost 1 base, with 10 bases spanning the gap. The CDR3 spans 14 residues. CDR1 is SEHNR and CDR2 is FQNEAQ in the germline V gene (reference sequence). The CDR3 is CASKRAGNTGELFF. The CDR3 DNA is TGTGCCAGCAAACGAGCGGGGAACACCGGGGAGCTGTTTTTT.

The chain recombines TRBV25-1 with TRBJ1-2; D not resolved. The CDR3 consists of 14 residues. Trimming pared 2 bases from V and 0 bases from J, leaving 7 bases between. Germline CDR1 and CDR2: MGHDK and SYGVNS. The CDR3 loop is CASSEGRSNYGYTF. As DNA, the CDR3 is TGTGCCAGCAGTGAAGGGAGATCTAACTATGGCTACACCTTC.

This sequence joins TRBV7-2 and TRBJ2-7; D is perhaps TRBD2 (6 bases). Trimming cost V 0 bases and J 5 bases, with 8 bases left between them. This CDR3 spans 13 amino acids. The germline V gene has CDR1 SGHTA and CDR2 FQGNSA. The CDR3 spells CASSLARRDEQYF. CDR3 bases: TGTGCCAGCAGCTTAGCGCGGAGGGACGAGCAGTACTTC.

This sequence joins TRBV12-3 or TRBV12-4 and TRBJ1-5; no clear D. This CDR3 is 13 amino acids long. Trimming stripped 5 bases from V and 5 bases from J, with 10 bases between. The CDR3, as DNA: TGTGCCAGCAGTGCTGATGATCATCAGCCCCAGCATTTT. It yields the protein CASSADDHQPQHF.

The chain recombines TRBV9 with TRBJ2-1, with 7 bases fitting TRBD1. The CDR3 consists of 15 residues. V lost 1 base and J lost 4; bases outside the gene matches: 5. CDR1 and CDR2 from the germline V gene are SGDLS and YYNGEE. The CDR3 region is CASSVRDRPYNEQFF. Written as DNA, the CDR3 is TGTGCCAGCAGCGTAAGGGACAGACCATACAATGAGCAGTTCTTC.

The chain joins TRBV5-1 to TRBJ2-1, with D maybe TRBD1 (5 bases). The germline V and J ends were trimmed by 2 bases and 5 bases, with 14 bases remaining between them. CDR1 SGHRS and CDR2 YFSETQ come from the germline V gene. The CDR3 spans 15 residues. The CDR3, as DNA: TGCGCCAGCAGCTTACAGGAGTCAGCTAACAATGAGCAGTTCTTC. Protein product: CASSLQESANNEQFF.

The genes are TRBV3-1 (or the pseudogene TRBV3-2) and TRBJ1-2; no clear D. Trimming removed 2 bases at V and 4 bases at J, with 11 bases between. Germline V gene data show CDR1 as LGHDT and CDR2 as YNNKEL (reference sequence). The CDR3 spans 14 residues. The CDR3 region has the DNA TGTGCCAGCAGCCAACGACTACAGACCTATGGCTACACCTTC. Translated: CASSQRLQTYGYTF.

The chain employs TRBV28 and TRBJ1-5, with 7 positions matching TRBD1. With V trimmed by 6 bases and J by 3 bases, 11 bases remained unmatched. Germline CDR1 and CDR2: MDHEN and SYDVKM. The CDR3 spans 16 residues. The CDR3 nucleotides read TGTGCCAGCAGAATCACCAGGGGGTTGAACAATCAGCCCCAGCATTTT. It codes for CASRITRGLNNQPQHF.

The chain uses TRBV7-6 and TRBJ2-5; D is undetermined. This CDR3 spans 15 amino acids. The V gene lost 1 base and the J gene lost 3 bases, with 12 bases spanning the gap. CDR1 is SGHVS, CDR2 FNYEAQ, per germline. The DNA of the CDR3 is TGTGCCAGCAGCTTAGATCCGGGTTTTGAAGAGACCCAGTACTTC. Translation: CASSLDPGFEETQYF.

This sequence joins TRBV18 and TRBJ1-4; D remains unclear. The CDR3 extends over 15 amino acids. Trimming shortened V by 2 bases and J by 4 bases, and 11 bases separated the two germline ends. Germline CDR1 is KGHSH and CDR2 is LQKENI. The CDR3: CASSPRTDNNEKLFF. CDR3 in DNA: TGTGCCAGCTCACCAAGGACTGATAATAATGAAAAACTGTTTTTT.

The CDR3 sequence: CASSLWGQGPNEKLFF. The CDR3 bases are TGTGCCAGCAGTTTATGGGGACAGGGCCCTAATGAAAAACTGTTTTTT. This chain uses TRBV28 with TRBJ1-4, with 9 bases matching TRBD1. The CDR3 runs 16 residues. V gave up 0 bases and J gave up 3 bases; unmatched junction bases: 2. Germline V gives CDR1 MDHEN, CDR2 SYDVKM.

The V and J genes are TRBV28 and TRBJ2-2, with a tentative D call TRBD1 (5 bases). V lost 9 bases to trimming and J lost 1 base, with 15 bases between them. Germline V gene lookup returns CDR1 MDHEN and CDR2 SYDVKM. CDR3 length equals 15 residues. The CDR3 spells CASSSVQGNTGELFF. CDR3 coding DNA: TGTGCCAGTTCTTCCGTCCAGGGGAACACCGGGGAGCTGTTTTTT. Filled out from reference TRBV28 and TRBJ2-2, the complete variable domain reads DVKVTQSSRYLVKRTGEKVFLECVQDMDHENMFWYRQDPGLGLRLIYFSYDVKMKEKGDIPEGYSVSREKKERFSLILESASTNQTSMYLCASSSVQGNTGELFFGEGSRLTVL.

This chain connects TRBV19 to TRBJ2-3; TRBD1 is a possible D gene (5 bases). In germline, CDR1 is LNHDA, CDR2 SQIVND (reference sequence). The CDR3 consists of 15 residues. V was clipped by 6 bases and J by 7 bases, with 20 bases between them. The CDR3 DNA is TGTGCCAGTAGCGACCAGGGCCTCGCGGCATATACGCAGTATTTT. It is translated as CASSDQGLAAYTQYF.